This TCR beta chain comes out of a study of blood T cells in healthy people across ages. The germline gives CDR1 DFQATT, CDR2 SNEGSKA (reference sequence). The CDR3 is 14 residues long. V lost 5 bases to trimming and J lost 2 bases; unmatched junction nucleotides: 4. The second PCR ran about 6 to 12 cycles with a sample-barcoded 5' primer and J-beta primers. Using its own MiXCR run on the 5' RACE reads, TCRdb lists one record per CDR3 protein. The sample has some 850,000 distinct CDR3 sequences; roughly 25% are singletons. The study recruited healthy Caucasian donors from Russia who were aged about 6 to 100. In addition, the sample was reused for a study of T cells of mothers and their children. That study reports: The donors comprised six children and their three healthy Caucasian mothers.

The specimen sequenced was blood. This rearrangement joins TRBV20-1 to TRBJ2-3; the match to TRBD2 covers 10 bases. The source of this sequence is a boy between 10 and 17 years old in good health. The CDR3 region is CSALTSGATDTQYF. The CDR3 nucleotides read TGCAGTGCTCTTACTAGCGGGGCCACAGATACGCAGTATTTT.